This TCR beta chain appears in the sequencing data of a study of cytomegalovirus exposure and HLA in healthy donors. The germline gives CDR1 SGHRS, CDR2 YFSETQ. The length of the CDR3 is 14 residues. In this sample, this clone turned up a few times. In the PCR, 60 Vbeta and 13 Jbeta primers were used. Assay: immunoSEQ multiplex PCR; the TCRdb copy retains only in-frame clones and omits some. This sample has some 180,000 clones, with over 65% found just once. The V call is TRBV5-1, the J call TRBJ2-5; 10 positions match TRBD1. The J call may be in error: the DNA end matches TRBJ2-7 better. The sequence came from a man younger than 30 in good health and CMV-seronegative. The sample comprised PBMCs. CDR3 nucleotides: TGCGCCACCGCTCCGGGACAGGGGTCCTACGAGCAGTACTTC. As protein: CATAPGQGSYEQYF.